This note documents a single T cell receptor (beta chain) sequence. Antigen: not known. The data stem from a study of molecular identifiers for immune sequencing clone quantification. The junction had 8 bases not matched to a gene; V was cut back by 7 bases and J by 5 bases. From germline, CDR1 is MNHEY and CDR2 SMNVEV (reference sequence). CDR3 length: 14 residues. General study findings and limits: Clones carrying above 20 RNA copies accounted for over 98% of effector molecules, under 1% in naive cells. Reportedly, one cell's Jurkat TCR RNA was detected within 1,100,000 naive CD8 cells. Molecules of identical TCR sharing a barcode could underestimate highly expanded clone sizes.

It was with previously described methods and listed TCR primers that bulk TCR libraries were made. Each CDR3 protein is one row after TCRdb ran MiXCR on the PCR reads. The sample holds approximately 630,000 distinct CDR3 sequences, about 25% seen once. This chain links TRBV27 with TRBJ1-5; 7 bases align to TRBD1. The receptor was derived from a human donor in good health. Some libraries in this study had Jurkat cell RNA spiked in. Sequenced sample: naive CD8+ T cells from blood, with Jurkat cell RNA spiked in. Indicated subset: FACS-sorted CD8+CD4-CCR7+CD45RA+ naive T cells. The CDR3 sequence: CASKSRDSYQPQHF. CDR3 nucleotides: TGTGCCAGCAAAAGCCGGGACAGTTATCAGCCCCAGCATTTT.